Listed below are T cell receptor beta chains from one sample, sequenced in a study of cytomegalovirus exposure and HLA in healthy donors. TCRdb's copy holds only in-frame clones and misses some; the assay was immunoSEQ multiplex PCR. The sample holds over 150,000 clones, 77% seen once. The sequenced sample consisted of PBMCs. The receptors here all came from a woman between 40 and 50 years old in good health and CMV-seropositive. CDR3s include the opening cysteine and the closing phenylalanine or tryptophan. D genes are given only for firm matches. Size tells how often a clone was seen (once, few, many) or the class of an expanded clone, and some rows leave it out.

clone_size	v_call	d_call	j_call	cdr3_nt	cdr3_aa
-	TRBV7-6	TRBD2	TRBJ2-5	TGTGCCAGCAGCTTAGCGGGATCTAGGGAGGGAGAGACCCAGTACTTC	CASSLAGSREGETQYF
few	TRBV7-6	-	TRBJ2-1	TGTGCCAGCAGCCAGGATCAGGGGATGTACAATGAGCAGTTCTTC	CASSQDQGMYNEQFF
-	TRBV30	TRBD1	TRBJ2-7	TGTGCCTGGAGCGCAGACAGGGCCTACGAGCAGTACTTC	CAWSADRAYEQYF
few	TRBV4-3	TRBD1	TRBJ1-3	TGCGCCAGCAGCCAAAATACAGGGGTGGTAGGAAACACCATATATTTT	CASSQNTGVVGNTIYF
few	TRBV30	TRBD1	TRBJ2-7	TGTGCCTACAGGGGAATCGAGCAGTACTTC	CAYRGIEQYF
-	TRBV7-8	TRBD1	TRBJ1-5	TGTGCCAGCAGCTTAGAGGTCAGGGGGCAACAGCCCCAGCATTTT	CASSLEVRGQQPQHF
-	TRBV6-5	-	TRBJ1-1	TGTGCCAGCAGTTACTCTCAGGAACAGCTGAACACTGAAGCTTTCTTT	CASSYSQEQLNTEAFF
-	TRBV9	TRBD2	TRBJ2-7	TGTGCCAGCAGCCCACAGATTGGGGCTGACGGGGGGATCGACGAGCAGTACTTC	CASSPQIGADGGIDEQYF
few	TRBV10-3	-	TRBJ1-5	TGTGCTATAAGCAGGGATCGCAATCAGCCCCAGCATTTT	CAISRDRNQPQHF
-	TRBV7-2	TRBD1	TRBJ2-3	TGTGCCAGCAGCTTAGGGACAGGGCGCACAGATACGCAGTATTTT	CASSLGTGRTDTQYF
-	TRBV12-5	TRBD2	TRBJ2-1	TGTGCTAGTGGTTTGGGGGCGGGGGGGCCTATGGATGAGCAGTTCTTC	CASGLGAGGPMDEQFF
-	TRBV28	-	TRBJ1-1	TGTGCCAGCACCCCTGGCAGGGCGGTAGCTTTCTTT	CASTPGRAVAFF
-	TRBV27	TRBD1	TRBJ2-1	TGTGCCAGCAGTTTATCGTTTAACGACAGGGATTACAATGAGCAGTTCTTC	CASSLSFNDRDYNEQFF
-	TRBV6-5	TRBD2	TRBJ2-7	TGTGCCAGCAGGGGACTAGCGGGAGGCTACGAGCAGTACTTC	CASRGLAGGYEQYF
-	TRBV6-1	-	TRBJ2-7	TGTGCCAGCAGTGAGACCGGGACTTCCTCCTACGAGCAGTACTTC	CASSETGTSSYEQYF
-	TRBV7-2	-	TRBJ2-7	TGTGCCAGCAGCTTAATAACAGGAGAAATCTACGAGCAGTACTTC	CASSLITGEIYEQYF
-	TRBV6-1	-	TRBJ2-5	TGTGCCAGCAGTGCCGGGTACAAAGAGACCCAGTACTTC	CASSAGYKETQYF
-	TRBV30	-	TRBJ1-2	TGTGCCTGGAGTGTATCTCCTAACTATGGCTACACCTTC	CAWSVSPNYGYTF
-	TRBV5-6	-	TRBJ1-4	TGTGCCAGCAGCACTCCGGACAGCCTAGACGTAGAAAAACTGTTTTTT	CASSTPDSLDVEKLFF
-	TRBV7-9	TRBD1	TRBJ1-1	TGTGCCAGCAGCCTGGGACAGGGCTTTGGCACTGAAGCTTTCTTT	CASSLGQGFGTEAFF
few	TRBV6-5	-	TRBJ2-7	TGTGCCAGCAGTTACAGCGGAACCTACGAGCAGTACTTC	CASSYSGTYEQYF
-	TRBV19	-	TRBJ1-1	TGTGCCAGTAGTATGTCGTCGGTAAGAGCTGAAGCTTTCTTT	CASSMSSVRAEAFF
-	TRBV7-9	TRBD2	TRBJ2-5	TGTGCCAGCAGCTTGAGCGGGAGTGGGCAAGAGACCCAGTACTTC	CASSLSGSGQETQYF
few	TRBV30	-	TRBJ2-2	TGTGCCTGGAGTGTACGAGGGGGCGGGGAGCTGTTTTTT	CAWSVRGGGELFF
-	TRBV21-1	-	TRBJ1-2	TGTGCCAGCAGCAAAGGAGCAGGGGGTGGGTATGGCTACACCTTC	CASSKGAGGGYGYTF
-	TRBV12-1	-	TRBJ1-2	TGTGCCAGCAGCTCGAGGTCCCGGGACAGGGGGCTCCGCGTTATACACCCTGGCTACACCTTC	CASSSRSRDRGLRVIHPGYTF
-	TRBV5-1	-	TRBJ1-2	TGCGCCAGCAGCCCCTTCCCGGGAAGCGATGGCTACACCTTC	CASSPFPGSDGYTF
-	TRBV28	TRBD1	TRBJ2-7	TGTGCCAGCAGGCGGACAGGGGCCTACGAGCAGTACTTC	CASRRTGAYEQYF
-	TRBV11-3	-	TRBJ2-7	TGTGCCAGCAGCTTAGACCTTCCTTCCTACGAGCAGTACTTC	CASSLDLPSYEQYF
few	TRBV9	-	TRBJ1-1	TGTGCCAGCAGCATTGACAGGAACACTGAAGCTTTCTTT	CASSIDRNTEAFF
-	TRBV7-9	TRBD1	TRBJ2-5	TGTGCCAGCAGCTTAGGGGACAGGGGGTTCCAAGAGACCCAGTACTTC	CASSLGDRGFQETQYF
-	TRBV20-1	-	TRBJ2-7	TGCAGTGCTACAGCGGTCTACGAGCAGTACTTC	CSATAVYEQYF
-	TRBV4-3	TRBD2	TRBJ2-3	TGCGCCAGCAGCCAAGCGACTAGCGGGGGTAGCACAGATACGCAGTATTTT	CASSQATSGGSTDTQYF
-	TRBV7-9	TRBD1	TRBJ2-3	TGTGCCAGCAGCCAGACAGGGAAGGGGACAGATACGCAGTATTTT	CASSQTGKGTDTQYF
-	TRBV5-1	TRBD1	TRBJ2-2	TGCGCCAGCAGCTTCGGGGGACAGGGAGAACGCACCGGGGAGCTGTTTTTT	CASSFGGQGERTGELFF
few	TRBV7-2	-	TRBJ1-1	TGTGCCAGCAGCGTTCGGGGCACTGAAGCTTTCTTT	CASSVRGTEAFF
-	TRBV12-2	-	TRBJ2-1	TGTGCAAGACCCGAGGAGCTAGCGGGCCACATCTCCTACAATGAGCAGTTCTTC	CARPEELAGHISYNEQFF
-	TRBV5-8	TRBD1	TRBJ1-5	TGTGCCAGCAGCCCCGGACAGGTATACAATCAGCCCCAGCATTTT	CASSPGQVYNQPQHF
few	TRBV6-5	-	TRBJ1-2	TGTGCCAGCAGCTTAACAGGGAAAGCCCACTATGGCTACACCTTC	CASSLTGKAHYGYTF
-	TRBV7-9	TRBD2	TRBJ2-1	TGTGCCAGCAGCTTTGGGACTACCCCAGGCAATGAGCAGTTCTTC	CASSFGTTPGNEQFF
few	TRBV28	TRBD1	TRBJ1-2	TGTGCCAGCAGTTTAGCGACAGGGGGCAACTATGGCTACACCTTC	CASSLATGGNYGYTF
-	TRBV29-1	TRBD2	TRBJ2-7	TGCAGCGTTTCCGGACTAGCGGGAACCTCCTACGAGCAGTACTTC	CSVSGLAGTSYEQYF